Following are 12 T cell receptor beta chains from one sample sequenced in a study of regulatory T cells in long-lasting Graves disease. Documented time point: persistent/refractory GD, antithyroid drugs over 5 years with positive TRAb. TCR sequences were obtained from RNA taken from PBMCs. Building of the TCR beta libraries involved iRepertoire HTBI primers and Arm-PCR of CDR3 regions. TCRdb used MiXCR to reprocess the multiplex PCR reads, holding one entry per CDR3 protein. Among 350,000 to 500,000 distinct CDR3 sequences, 20% to 25% were seen once, and the ten largest hold roughly an eighth. The sample consisted of peripheral blood mononuclear cells (PBMCs), taken when the disease was refractory, from a patient treated with antithyroid drugs. The receptors were gathered from a female donor with Graves disease.

This clonotype has a handful of counts. The chain links TRBV5-1 to TRBJ1-1, with D perhaps TRBD1 (6 bases). CDR3 length: 15 amino acids. Germline V gene data show CDR1 as SGHRS and CDR2 as YFSETQ. V lost 3 bases, J lost 3 bases, and 15 bases lay in between. The CDR3 nucleotides are TGCGCCAGCAGCTGGGGGGGCGCGAAGGACACTGAAGCTTTCTTT. As protein: CASSWGGAKDTEAFF.

This clonotype was counted at least ten times. This chain links TRBV2 with TRBJ2-3; TRBD2 aligns across 7 bases. The CDR3 is 11 amino acids. Germline-derived CDR1 and CDR2 are SNHLY and FYNNEI. The V segment lost 7 bases and the J segment 6 bases; nucleotides outside the gene matches: 1. The CDR3 DNA follows: TGTGCCAGCACGCGGGAGGATACGCAGTATTTT. The encoded protein is CASTREDTQYF.

This clonotype was seen more than once but under ten times. V and J are TRBV6-2 or TRBV6-3 and TRBJ1-6; D is uncertain. This CDR3 region has 15 residues. CDR1 is MNHEY and CDR2 is SVGEGT in the germline V gene. V dropped 0 bases and J dropped 10 bases, with 13 bases sitting between them. CDR3 coding DNA: TGTGCCAGCAGTTACTCGTACGGGTTTAGCTCACCCCTCCACTTT. Residues: CASSYSYGFSSPLHF.

This clonotype was seen ten or more times. At one end the junction does not follow the germline gene, possibly because of a read error. The V and J genes are TRBV10-2 and TRBJ1-2, with 9 bases fitting TRBD1. The CDR3 has 11 residues. The germline V gene has CDR1 WSHSY and CDR2 SAAADI. CDR3 DNA: TGCGCCAGCAGTAGGGACAGGGACCCCTTCTTC. Its translation: CASSRDRDPFF.

The chain is built from TRBV6-2 or TRBV6-3 and TRBJ2-1, with 14 bases aligning to TRBD2. CDR3 size: 21 residues. The germline V gene has CDR1 MNHEY and CDR2 SVGEGT. Trimming removed 0 bases from V and 8 bases from J; junction bases left unmatched: 18. DNA for the CDR3: TGTGCCAGCAGTTACTCGATGACTAGCGGGAGGGCCGGGATGGGGATCGATGAGCAGTTCTTC. Translation gives CASSYSMTSGRAGMGIDEQFF.

This clonotype occurred many times. The chain couples TRBV20-1 to TRBJ2-5; perhaps TRBD2 as D (5 bases). Looked up from germline, CDR1 is DFQATT and CDR2 is SNEGSKA (reference sequence). V lost 3 bases and J lost 3, with 17 bases in between. The CDR3 consists of 15 residues. The DNA of the CDR3 is TGCAGTGCTAGGGAAGGAGGTGTGTGGGAAGAGACCCAGTACTTC. It specifies CSAREGGVWEETQYF.

The rearrangement links TRBV20-1 to TRBJ2-3; 7 bases fit TRBD1. CDR1 is DFQATT, CDR2 SNEGSKA, per germline (reference sequence). This CDR3 region has 14 residues. The J segment lost 0 bases and the V segment lost 6 bases, leaving 6 bases of the junction unmatched. This CDR3 reads CSAHRGPSTDTQYF. The CDR3 nucleotides are TGCAGTGCGCACAGGGGACCTAGCACAGATACGCAGTATTTT.

The J gene is TRBJ2-5, the V gene TRBV5-8; 10 bases are shared with TRBD2. V was pared by 7 bases and J by 1 base, with 1 base of the junction left unmatched. The CDR3 sequence is 13 residues long. CDR1 SGHTS and CDR2 YDEGEE come from the germline V gene. Here the CDR3 reads CASQREGQETQYF. DNA for the CDR3: TGTGCCAGCCAGCGGGAGGGCCAAGAGACCCAGTACTTC.

This clonotype was seen ten or more times. The chain uses TRBV20-1 and TRBJ2-7; D possibly corresponds to TRBD2 (6 bases). Germline loops: CDR1 DFQATT, CDR2 SNEGSKA (reference sequence). Trimming left V 0 bases short and J 3 bases short, with 12 bases between. The CDR3 length is 14 residues. DNA of the CDR3: TGCAGTGCTAGAGATCTGGAGGGAATCTACGAGCAGTACTTC. This sequence encodes CSARDLEGIYEQYF.

This clonotype was picked up many times. The J gene is TRBJ2-7, the V gene TRBV3-1; 8 positions agree with TRBD1. The CDR3 extends over 14 amino acids. Germline V gene sequence: CDR1 LGHDT, CDR2 YNNKEL (reference sequence). Trimming removed 3 bases from V and 4 bases from J; junction bases left unmatched: 5. The CDR3 loop is CASSHGTGDYEQYF. In nucleotides, the CDR3 is TGTGCCAGCAGCCACGGGACAGGCGATTACGAGCAGTACTTC.

The rearrangement joins TRBV9 to TRBJ2-3; 9 bases fit TRBD1. Per germline, CDR1 SGDLS and CDR2 YYNGEE. CDR3 length equals 14 residues. Trimming removed 4 bases from V and 3 bases from J; junction bases left unmatched: 3. CDR3 nucleotides: TGTGCCAGCAGCCTCGGGACAGGGACAGATACGCAGTATTTT. This gives the protein CASSLGTGTDTQYF.

This clonotype was observed many times. V usage is TRBV11-2 and J usage is TRBJ2-5, with 8 bases identical to TRBD2. This CDR3 comprises 14 residues. The germline CDR1 and CDR2 sequences are SGHAT and FQNNGV. Losses at the gene ends were 9 bases for V and 3 bases for J; bases not matched to a gene: 9. The CDR3 protein is CASNLAGSEETQYF. In nucleotides, the CDR3 is TGTGCCAGTAACTTAGCGGGGTCAGAAGAGACCCAGTACTTC.